This record covers a single T cell receptor (beta chain). Its target is not known. The data originate from a study of shared clonotypes between healthy human individuals. In the study overall: Per donor, CD8 memory used one plate, CD8 naive used two, CD4 memory used three and CD4 naive used three. Study outcomes and limitations: Some naive CD4 clonotypes, 4% to 6%, turned up in common across a few donors.

The CDR3 spans 14 residues. The ends were cut back, 0 bases at V and 5 bases at J, with 10 bases in the middle. Germline CDR1 MNHEY, CDR2 SVGAGI. Profiling relied on immunoSEQ multiplex PCR, and the TCRdb table lists in-frame clones only, not all of them. The sample carries some 500,000 clones, approximately 94% recorded once. Splitting the CD4+ cells yielded a CD45RA+ naive subset and a CD45RA-negative memory subset. The J gene is TRBJ2-5, the V gene TRBV6-5, with TRBD2 as a possible D gene (5 bases). This clonotype originated in a woman aged 30 to 39 in good health. Sequenced sample: naive CD4+ T cells sorted from blood. Subset: CD45RA+ positively selected. The CDR3 sequence is CASSYSGSGETQYF. CDR3 DNA: TGTGCCAGCAGTTACTCTGGGTCGGGGGAGACCCAGTACTTC.